Below, 22 T cell receptor beta chains from the same sample are listed, as sequenced in a study of cytomegalovirus exposure and HLA in healthy donors. The PCR contained 60 Vbeta and 13 Jbeta primers. Using immunoSEQ multiplex PCR, the repertoire was profiled, and TCRdb retains in-frame clones only, with some absent. The sample shows around 150,000 clones, roughly four fifths of them seen only once. Sequences were obtained from PBMCs. The receptors were sampled from a man in his sixties in good health and CMV-seronegative.

V gene TRBV6-5 combines with J gene TRBJ2-7; 8 bases agree with TRBD1. The CDR3 consists of 15 residues. The germline CDR1 and CDR2 sequences are MNHEY and SVGAGI. The ends lost 0 bases at V and 4 bases at J; junction bases unmatched: 5. In nucleotides, the CDR3 is TGTGCCAGCAGTTACTCGTTGCAGGGGGCGTACGAGCAGTACTTC. This encodes CASSYSLQGAYEQYF.

This chain links TRBV10-3 with TRBJ2-3, with TRBD2 as a possible D gene (6 bases). V was shortened by 0 bases and J by 2 bases, with 15 bases between the two germline ends. Germline V gives CDR1 ENHRY, CDR2 SYGVKD. CDR3 length: 17 residues. For the CDR3, the DNA is TGTGCCATCAGTGAGTCACCAAGCGGGCTAACCACAGATACGCAGTATTTT. Translated, it gives CAISESPSGLTTDTQYF.

This clone was seen a few times. The chain combines TRBV6-1 with TRBJ1-6; a possible D gene is TRBD1 (5 bases). Trimming removed 3 bases from V and 7 bases from J, with 16 bases in between. The CDR3 has 16 residues. Germline CDR1 is MNHNS and CDR2 is SASEGT. CDR3 nucleotide sequence: TGTGCCAGCAGTGAGGGCCCAGGGACTAGCAATTCACCCCTCCACTTT. This translates into CASSEGPGTSNSPLHF.

This clone was detected once. The J gene is TRBJ1-2, the V gene TRBV6-1; 10 bases map to TRBD1. J lost 6 bases, V lost 4 bases, and 8 bases had no gene match. This CDR3 is 15 amino acids long. CDR1 MNHNS and CDR2 SASEGT come from the germline V gene. In nucleotides, the CDR3 is TGTGCCAGCAGTGGACAGGGGGCGGGGATCGATGGCTACACCTTC. Translation: CASSGQGAGIDGYTF.

V is TRBV7-2 and J is TRBJ2-7; a weak D match, TRBD2 (6 bases). The CDR3 loop spans 14 amino acids. Looked up from germline, CDR1 is SGHTA and CDR2 is FQGNSA. Trimming took 8 bases from V and 0 from J, leaving 14 bases between them. The chain's CDR3 is CASAPGLGSYEQYF. As DNA, the CDR3 is TGTGCCAGCGCTCCGGGACTGGGCTCCTACGAGCAGTACTTC.

This chain connects TRBV15 to TRBJ2-2, with TRBD1 matching 10 bases. Germline CDR1 reads LNHNV; CDR2 reads YYDKDF (reference sequence). Losses at the gene ends were 5 bases for V and 6 bases for J; bases not matched to a gene: 6. The CDR3 covers 15 residues. The CDR3 spells CATSHGTGVPGELFF. The CDR3 DNA reads TGTGCCACCAGCCACGGGACAGGGGTCCCCGGGGAGCTGTTTTTT.

In this sample, this clone turned up a few times. The chain links TRBV27 to TRBJ2-1; 10 bases map to TRBD2. The CDR3 runs to 19 residues. Germline V CDR1 and CDR2: MNHEY, SMNVEV (reference sequence). Trimming took 3 bases from V and 0 from J; bases not matched to a gene: 11. CDR3 nucleotide sequence: TGTGCCAGCAGTTTTTACGTAGCGGGAGGCCTCAGCTCCTACAATGAGCAGTTCTTC. Protein: CASSFYVAGGLSSYNEQFF.

CDR3 amino acids: CAIRQGRGIMNTEAFF. CDR3 nucleotide sequence: TGCGCCATCCGACAGGGGAGAGGAATCATGAACACTGAAGCTTTCTTT. The chain links TRBV10-2 to TRBJ1-1, with 8 bases identical to TRBD1. The V segment lost 10 bases and the J segment 0 bases; nucleotides outside the gene matches: 13. Germline CDR1 is WSHSY and CDR2 is SAAADI. The CDR3 runs to 16 residues.

This clone was seen a few times. The chain carries TRBV10-2 and TRBJ2-3; 10 positions match TRBD2. Losses at the gene ends were 2 bases for V and 4 bases for J; bases not matched to a gene: 6. CDR3 length equals 16 residues. Germline V gene data show CDR1 as WSHSY and CDR2 as SAAADI. The chain's CDR3 is CASSEGAGGLADTQYF. In DNA, the CDR3 is TGCGCCAGCAGTGAGGGAGCGGGGGGGCTCGCAGATACGCAGTATTTT.

V usage is TRBV2 and J usage is TRBJ2-7; 9 bases are shared with TRBD1. V lost 6 bases and J lost 2; bases outside the gene matches: 5. CDR3 length: 14 residues. Per the germline V gene, CDR1 is SNHLY and CDR2 is FYNNEI. The DNA for the CDR3 is TGTGCCAGCAGGCTCACAGGGGGCACCTACGAGCAGTACTTC. It specifies CASRLTGGTYEQYF.

This clone came up a few times. The chain uses TRBV5-1 and TRBJ2-5; 8 bases are shared with TRBD1. From germline, CDR1 is SGHRS and CDR2 YFSETQ. The ends lost 0 bases at V and 3 bases at J; junction bases unmatched: 10. The CDR3 consists of 17 residues. The CDR3 loop reads CASSLGSGQGSKETQYF. Written as DNA, the CDR3 is TGCGCCAGCAGCTTGGGTTCCGGACAGGGTAGTAAAGAGACCCAGTACTTC.

The V gene is TRBV28, the J gene TRBJ2-7, with D tentatively TRBD1 (8 bases). Germline CDR1 and CDR2: MDHEN and SYDVKM. V gave up 5 bases and J gave up 3 bases, with 14 bases separating them. This CDR3 spans 14 amino acids. The chain's CDR3 is CASSITGGGYEQYF. CDR3 DNA: TGTGCCAGCAGTATTACAGGGGGGGGCTACGAGCAGTACTTC.

Worth noting for this clone: Other DNA sequences within the sample encode an identical CDR3. Here the CDR3 reads CASSLSGGENTEAFF. The CDR3 DNA follows: TGTGCCAGCAGCTTATCTGGGGGGGAGAACACTGAAGCTTTCTTT. The chain is built from TRBV7-3 and TRBJ1-1; D is perhaps TRBD1 (5 bases). Germline V CDR1 and CDR2: SGHTA, FQGTGA. The CDR3 runs 15 residues. V was clipped by 2 bases and J by 1 base, with 11 bases between them. Full variable domain (outside the CDR3, taken from reference TRBV7-3 and TRBJ1-1): GAGVSQTPSNKVTEKGKYVELRCDPISGHTALYWYRQSLGQGPEFLIYFQGTGAADDSGLPNDRFFAVRPEGSVSTLKIQRTERGDSAVYLCASSLSGGENTEAFFGQGTRLTVV.

V gene TRBV30 combines with J gene TRBJ2-7; D possibly corresponds to TRBD2 (6 bases). CDR1 is GTSNPN and CDR2 is SVGIG in the germline V gene (reference sequence). This CDR3 has 12 residues. Trimming shortened V by 2 bases and J by 6 bases, and 11 bases separated the two germline ends. CDR3: CAWSSGFGEQYF. The CDR3 DNA reads TGTGCCTGGAGTAGCGGGTTCGGCGAGCAGTACTTC.

This clone was picked up a small number of times. In nucleotides, the CDR3 is TGTGCCAGCAGTGACTCGTTTGGGCCGCGGGACACCGGGGAGCTGTTTTTT. It translates to CASSDSFGPRDTGELFF. The J gene is TRBJ2-2, the V gene TRBV6-4, with TRBD2 as a possible D gene (5 bases). Germline V gene data show CDR1 as MRHNA and CDR2 as SNTAGT. The V and J ends lost 0 bases and 3 bases respectively, with 14 bases between them. The CDR3 runs 17 residues.

This chain joins TRBV19 and TRBJ2-7, with 10 bases lining up with TRBD2. After removal of 5 bases from V and 7 bases from J, the junction contained 14 bases not matched to a gene. This CDR3 contains 16 residues. Germline V gene lookup returns CDR1 LNHDA and CDR2 SQIVND (reference sequence). The CDR3 region has the DNA TGTGCCAGTAGTTTCAGCGGACTAGCGGCAGGGGGAGAGCAGTACTTC. Its translation: CASSFSGLAAGGEQYF.

The genes are TRBV7-2 and TRBJ1-2; 7 bases match TRBD1. CDR1 is SGHTA, CDR2 FQGNSA, per germline. V shed 5 bases and J 4 bases; nucleotides not matched to a gene: 4. This CDR3 has 13 amino acids. The DNA of the CDR3 is TGTGCCAGCAGCATACAGGGGCCCTATGGCTACACCTTC. This sequence encodes CASSIQGPYGYTF.

There are a few counts of this clone. The chain has TRBV4-3 and TRBJ2-5; 10 nucleotides match TRBD2. Germline-derived CDR1 and CDR2 are LGHNA and YSLEER. The CDR3 has 16 residues. J lost 3 bases, V lost 5 bases, and 9 bases had no gene match. The CDR3 loop is CASSNAFSGGKETQYF. The CDR3 DNA follows: TGCGCCAGCAGCAACGCCTTTAGCGGGGGGAAAGAGACCCAGTACTTC.

The chain carries TRBV15 and TRBJ2-2; 7 bases align to TRBD1. The CDR3 consists of 14 residues. Germline V CDR1 and CDR2: LNHNV, YYDKDF (reference sequence). Trimming cost V 4 bases and J 5 bases; bases outside gene matches: 4. The CDR3 loop is CATSKQGQTGELFF. Written as DNA, the CDR3 is TGTGCCACCAGCAAACAGGGGCAGACCGGGGAGCTGTTTTTT.

This clone was observed a few times. This chain joins TRBV5-3 and TRBJ2-7; 11 bases agree with TRBD1. TRBV5-3 is identified as an open reading frame with a role that is uncertain. V dropped 3 bases and J dropped 2; count of bases not matched to a gene: 13. CDR3 length: 18 amino acids. CDR3 residues: CARSSADRAGQGAYEQYF. Here the CDR3 DNA reads TGTGCCAGAAGCTCCGCAGACAGGGCGGGACAGGGGGCCTACGAGCAGTACTTC.

Regarding this clone: One end of the junction varies from germline; a read error may be responsible. The V gene is TRBV7-9, the J gene TRBJ1-5; 11 nucleotides match TRBD1. The length of the CDR3 is 18 residues. Germline loops: CDR1 SEHNR, CDR2 FQNEAQ (reference sequence). CDR3 DNA: TGTTCCAGCAGCTTCGACCTCCGGGACAGGGGGGGGGAACAGCCCCAGCATTTT. Its protein product is CSSSFDLRDRGGEQPQHF. The entire variable domain, with the rest obtained from reference TRBV7-9 and TRBJ1-5, is as follows: DTGVSQNPRHKITKRGQNVTFRCDPISEHNRLYWYRQTLGQGPEFLTYFQNEAQLEKSRLLSDRFSAERPKGSFSTLEIQRTEQGDSAMYLCSSSFDLRDRGGEQPQHFGDGTRLSIL.

This clone was picked up one time. Other DNA sequences in the same sample also yield this CDR3. The chain uses TRBV7-2 and TRBJ1-2; 9 positions match TRBD1. Germline V gene data show CDR1 as SGHTA and CDR2 as FQGNSA. This CDR3 region has 15 residues. Trimming cost V 1 base and J 5 bases; bases outside gene matches: 5. For the CDR3, the DNA is TGTGCCAGCAGCTTAGGGGGACAGGGAAGTTATGGCTACACCTTC. Amino acid sequence: CASSLGGQGSYGYTF. The full variable domain, completed using reference TRBV7-2 and TRBJ1-2, is GAGVSQSPSNKVTEKGKDVELRCDPISGHTALYWYRQSLGQGLEFLIYFQGNSAPDKSGLPSDRFSAERTGGSVSTLTIQRTQQEDSAVYLCASSLGGQGSYGYTFGSGTRLTVV.